The 27 T cell receptor beta chains below all came from one sample that was sequenced in a study of identical twins' blood T cells (dated by TCRdb to 2012 to 2014). Libraries were built with 5' RACE. Sequencing was performed on an Illumina Genome Analyzer IIx. The public reads were reprocessed in TCRdb via fastp at Q25 and MiXCR, keeping in-frame beta chains. Each CDR3 protein gets just one entry, which takes the most common genes and DNA from the rows behind it. Present in this sample are 300,000 to 400,000 distinct CDR3 sequences, about 28% of which were seen just once. The ten largest clones represent roughly 6.1% of the sample. Sample: PBMCs. These receptors originate from a woman between 18 and 49 years old in good health.

This chain joins TRBV20-1 and TRBJ1-2; D call uncertain. CDR1 is DFQATT and CDR2 is SNEGSKA in the germline V gene (reference sequence). The CDR3 has 13 amino acids. V gave up 8 bases and J gave up 2 bases, with 15 bases separating them. The DNA of the CDR3 is TGCAGTCCGTCCGACACAGCCAACTATGGCTACACCTTC. Translation gives CSPSDTANYGYTF.

As for this clonotype: This may come from a read error, since a much larger clone is one base off. The chain is built from TRBV11-2 and TRBJ1-1; 7 positions agree with TRBD1. J lost 5 bases, V lost 7 bases, and 10 bases had no gene match. Germline CDR1 and CDR2: SGHAT and FQNNGV. The CDR3 sequence is 14 residues long. CDR3 loop: CASNYRQGGTEAFF. The CDR3 DNA reads as TGTGCCAGCAACTATCGACAGGGAGGGACTGAAGCTTTCTTT.

The chain has TRBV6-1 and TRBJ2-1; the match to TRBD1 covers 7 bases. Germline V gene sequence: CDR1 MNHNS, CDR2 SASEGT. This CDR3 comprises 16 residues. The V gene end was trimmed by 5 bases and the J gene end by 1 base; junction bases not matched to a gene: 8. Written as DNA, the CDR3 is TGTGCCAGCAGTACGAGACAGGGACCTTCCTACAATGAGCAGTTCTTC. It specifies CASSTRQGPSYNEQFF.

A few counts support this clonotype. A read error is possible here, since a much larger clone lies one base away. The chain links TRBV29-1 to TRBJ1-2; D not resolved. The CDR3 is 11 residues long. The germline CDR1 and CDR2 sequences are SQVTM and ANQGSEA. Trimming took 0 bases from V and 10 from J, leaving 9 bases between them. The CDR3 protein is CSVEESWVYTF. CDR3 coding DNA: TGCAGCGTTGAAGAGAGTTGGGTCTACACCTTC. Filled out from reference TRBV29-1 and TRBJ1-2, the complete variable domain reads SAVISQKPSRDICQRGTSLTIQCQVDSQVTMMFWYRQQPGQSLTLIATANQGSEATYESGFVIDKFPISRPNLTFSTLTVSNMSPEDSSIYLCSVEESWVYTFGSGTRLTVV.

This chain uses TRBV4-2 with TRBJ1-4; D not resolved. The V and J ends lost 7 bases and 7 bases respectively, with 10 bases between them. The CDR3 loop spans 12 amino acids. Germline V gene data show CDR1 as LGHNA and CDR2 as YNFKEQ. The CDR3 DNA reads as TGTGCCAGCACAGAAACTGGTGAAAAACTGTTTTTT. Protein: CASTETGEKLFF.

This clonotype was seen only a few times. The chain joins TRBV29-1 to TRBJ1-2, with D unresolved. Trimming shortened V by 3 bases and J by 3 bases, and 11 bases separated the two germline ends. The CDR3 is 13 amino acids. The germline CDR1 and CDR2 sequences are SQVTM and ANQGSEA. CDR3 sequence reads: CSVDYGDDYGYTF. DNA of the CDR3: TGCAGCGTTGATTACGGGGATGACTATGGCTACACCTTC.

Only a few counts were recorded for this clonotype. The J gene is TRBJ2-5, the V gene TRBV12-3 or TRBV12-4; D remains ambiguous. The CDR3 spans 13 residues. V dropped 3 bases and J dropped 4 bases, with 9 bases sitting between them. In DNA form, the CDR3 reads TGTGCCAGCAGTTTCGAGTTGTCAGAGACCCAGTACTTC. The encoded protein is CASSFELSETQYF.

The V gene is TRBV5-6, the J gene TRBJ1-2; D gene unclear. This CDR3 region has 14 residues. The germline CDR1 and CDR2 sequences are SGHDT and YYEEEE. Trimming took 1 base from V and 2 from J, leaving 9 bases between them. CDR3 sequence reads: CASSLKAGNYGYTF. The CDR3, as DNA: TGTGCCAGCAGCTTGAAGGCGGGAAACTATGGCTACACCTTC.

The chain combines TRBV25-1 with TRBJ2-2; D possibly matches TRBD1 or TRBD2 (5 bases each). Germline V gives CDR1 MGHDK, CDR2 SYGVNS. This CDR3 has 14 residues. V lost 4 bases, J lost 4 bases, and 10 bases lay in between. The CDR3 spells CASSGRESTGELFF. The CDR3 coding sequence is TGTGCCAGCAGTGGCAGGGAGAGCACCGGGGAGCTGTTTTTT. Supplemented by reference TRBV25-1 and TRBJ2-2, the full variable domain reads EADIYQTPRYLVIGTGKKITLECSQTMGHDKMYWYQQDPGMELHLIHYSYGVNSTEKGDLSSESTVSRIRTEHFPLTLESARPSHTSQYLCASSGRESTGELFFGEGSRLTVL.

As to this clonotype: Sequence at one end of the junction differs from germline and may be a read error. This chain links TRBV11-2 with TRBJ1-5; tentatively, D is TRBD1 (6 bases). The CDR3 loop spans 13 amino acids. Looked up from germline, CDR1 is SGHAT and CDR2 is FQNNGV. CDR3 residues: CASSPGVSQPKHF. In DNA, the CDR3 is TGTGCCAGCAGTCCAGGGGTTAGTCAGCCCAAGCATTTT. Supplemented by reference TRBV11-2 and TRBJ1-5, the full variable domain reads EAGVAQSPRYKIIEKRQSVAFWCNPISGHATLYWYQQILGQGPKLLIQFQNNGVVDDSQLPKDRFSAERLKGVDSTLKIQPAKLEDSAVYLCASSPGVSQPKHFGDGTRLSIL.

This clonotype was seen more than once but under ten times. V and J are TRBV25-1 and TRBJ1-4; D not certain. This CDR3 has 15 residues. Trimming pared 3 bases from V and 2 bases from J, leaving 10 bases between. Looked up from germline, CDR1 is MGHDK and CDR2 is SYGVNS. CDR3 loop: CASSEGSGTNEKLFF. CDR3 in DNA: TGTGCCAGCAGTGAGGGGAGTGGTACTAATGAAAAACTGTTTTTT.

As to this clonotype: A much larger clone differs by one base, so this may be a read error. The chain joins TRBV20-1 to TRBJ2-2, with 11 bases lining up with TRBD2. Per the germline V gene, CDR1 is DFQATT and CDR2 is SNEGSKA (reference sequence). The CDR3 is 16 residues long. The CDR3 region has the DNA TGCAGTGCTGGAGATGGGACTAGCGGGAACACCGGGGAGCTGTTTTTT. It translates to CSAGDGTSGNTGELFF.

This clonotype was seen ten or more times. This sequence joins TRBV13 and TRBJ2-7; no reliable D call. The germline V gene encodes CDR1 PRHDT and CDR2 FYEKMQ (reference sequence). V lost 9 bases to trimming and J lost 4 bases, with 13 bases between them. The CDR3 covers 12 residues. The CDR3 nucleotides read TGTGCCAGTAGTCTACGCGGTTACGAGCAGTACTTC. Translated: CASSLRGYEQYF.

In this sample, this clonotype turned up a few times. This chain links TRBV11-1 with TRBJ2-7; D is unresolved. The CDR3 is 13 amino acids. Trimming pared 5 bases from V and 3 bases from J, leaving 11 bases between. Germline-derived CDR1 and CDR2 are SGHAT and FQDESV (reference sequence). This CDR3 reads CASSKINNYEQYF. The CDR3 DNA reads TGTGCCAGCAGCAAAATTAACAACTACGAGCAGTACTTC. The whole variable domain, remainder taken from reference TRBV11-1 and TRBJ2-7, is EAEVAQSPRYKITEKSQAVAFWCDPISGHATLYWYRQILGQGPELLVQFQDESVVDDSQLPKDRFSAERLKGVDSTLKIQPAELGDSAMYLCASSKINNYEQYFGPGTRLTVT.

The rearrangement links TRBV6-2 or TRBV6-3 to TRBJ1-5; weak D call: TRBD1 (5 bases). The CDR3 has 14 amino acids. V was cut by 1 base and J by 6 bases, with 10 bases left in between. Germline lookup yields CDR1 MNHEY and CDR2 SVGEGT. The CDR3 DNA reads TGTGCCAGCAGTTACTTCCAGGGTGTTCAGCCCCAGCATTTT. Its protein product is CASSYFQGVQPQHF.

This clonotype has at least ten counts. The V gene is TRBV6-5, the J gene TRBJ2-2, with 9 bases lining up with TRBD1. Per germline, CDR1 MNHEY and CDR2 SVGAGI. The CDR3 has 14 amino acids. The V segment lost 2 bases and the J segment 6 bases; nucleotides outside the gene matches: 1. The DNA of the CDR3 is TGTGCCAGCAGTTACGACAGGGGGGCCGGGGAGCTGTTTTTT. As protein: CASSYDRGAGELFF.

This clonotype was found many times. The chain recombines TRBV20-1 with TRBJ1-2, with 7 bases that match TRBD1. Germline trimming cut 6 bases from V and 8 bases from J; bases unmatched to any gene: 18. The CDR3 runs to 15 residues. Germline V gene lookup returns CDR1 DFQATT and CDR2 SNEGSKA (reference sequence). CDR3 sequence reads: CSALNLSGGWYGYTF. DNA of the CDR3: TGCAGTGCCCTAAACCTCTCAGGGGGATGGTACGGCTACACCTTC.

This rearrangement joins TRBV20-1 to TRBJ1-2; D is perhaps TRBD1 (5 bases). Per germline, CDR1 DFQATT and CDR2 SNEGSKA (reference sequence). Trimming removed 6 bases at V and 2 bases at J, with 10 bases between. The CDR3 sequence is 12 residues long. The CDR3 region has the DNA TGCAGTGCATCCGACAGAAACTATGGCTACACCTTC. It yields the protein CSASDRNYGYTF.

This clonotype was observed a few times. This chain uses TRBV11-2 with TRBJ1-5; no firm D call. The CDR3 has 13 amino acids. Germline V gives CDR1 SGHAT, CDR2 FQNNGV. Trimming pared 1 base from V and 7 bases from J, leaving 8 bases between. The CDR3 DNA reads TGTGCCAGCAGCTTAGGGGTCCGGCAGCCCCAGCATTTT. It encodes CASSLGVRQPQHF.

There are a few counts of this clonotype. The genes are TRBV7-9 and TRBJ2-7; no firm D call. V lost 6 bases and J lost 4, with 10 bases in between. The germline V gene has CDR1 SEHNR and CDR2 FQNEAQ (reference sequence). This CDR3 is built from 12 residues. CDR3 protein: CASSYPRYEQYF. As DNA, the CDR3 is TGTGCCAGCAGTTATCCACGATACGAGCAGTACTTC.

With respect to this clonotype: Possible read error: a much larger clone is one base away. CDR3 sequence: CASSYSIQDATIGAANEKLFF. The CDR3 region has the DNA TGTGCCAGCAGTTACTCGATCCAGGACGCTACAATTGGGGCTGCTAATGAAAAACTGTTTTTT. The gene calls are TRBV6-2 or TRBV6-3 and TRBJ1-4, with D tentatively TRBD1 (5 bases). This CDR3 has 21 amino acids. Trimming removed 0 bases at V and 3 bases at J, with 26 bases between. The germline V gene has CDR1 MNHEY and CDR2 SVGEGT.

About this clonotype itself: This sequence may be a read error, since a much larger clone differs from it by one base. V and J are TRBV6-2 or TRBV6-3 and TRBJ1-2; the match to TRBD1 covers 8 bases. V was pared by 2 bases and J by 9 bases, with 11 bases of the junction left unmatched. Germline CDR1 and CDR2: MNHEY and SVGEGT. The CDR3 totals 15 residues. The CDR3 DNA reads as TGTGCCAGCAGTTACCGACGGACAGGGACATATTGCTACACCTTC. This translates into CASSYRRTGTYCYTF.

Notes on this clonotype: One junction end disagrees with the germline gene, perhaps due to a read error. The chain combines TRBV6-5 with TRBJ1-3, with no clear D. The CDR3 length is 13 residues. CDR1 is MNHEY, CDR2 SVGAGI, per germline. CDR3 protein: CASSYTERNTMYF. CDR3 sequence (DNA): TGTGCCAGCAGTTACACCGAGAGGAACACCATGTATTTT.

CDR3 region: CASSVADNSPLHF. In DNA, the CDR3 is TGTGCCAGCAGCGTAGCAGATAATTCACCCCTCCACTTT. The chain has TRBV9 and TRBJ1-6, with D unresolved. CDR1 and CDR2 from the germline V gene are SGDLS and YYNGEE. The ends were cut back, 0 bases at V and 5 bases at J, with 3 bases in the middle. The CDR3 has 13 amino acids.

Comment on this clonotype: It may be a read error: a sequence one base away is much more abundant. Here the CDR3 omits its conserved ending phenylalanine or tryptophan, so a read error is the likely source. The V and J genes are TRBV29-1 and TRBJ2-4; D may be TRBD1 (5 bases). V lost 7 bases and J 6 bases, leaving 13 bases between the germline ends. The germline CDR1 and CDR2 sequences are SQVTM and ANQGSEA. CDR3 length equals 12 residues. Here the CDR3 DNA reads TGCAGCGGGAAAGGGGTCTCAAACATTCAGTACTTA. Encoded protein: CSGKGVSNIQYL.

This clonotype appeared many times. The rearrangement uses TRBV29-1 and TRBJ2-7; tentatively, D is TRBD1 (5 bases). V was cut by 5 bases and J by 1 base, with 9 bases left in between. The CDR3 is 12 amino acids. Germline values: CDR1 SQVTM, CDR2 ANQGSEA. This CDR3 reads CSVQGHSYEQYF. CDR3 bases: TGCAGCGTTCAGGGCCATTCCTACGAGCAGTACTTC.

This clonotype appeared a few times. The chain recombines TRBV5-5 with TRBJ1-1, with 7 bases fitting TRBD1. The ends lost 4 bases at V and 1 base at J; junction bases unmatched: 4. Germline V gene data show CDR1 as SGHKS and CDR2 as YYEKEE (reference sequence). This CDR3 region has 14 residues. The CDR3 nucleotides read TGTGCCAGCAGCGTGACAGGGAGGAACACTGAAGCTTTCTTT. Protein product: CASSVTGRNTEAFF.